This T cell receptor beta chain was recovered during a study of cytomegalovirus exposure and HLA in healthy donors. Findings and caveats of the study: The listing of 160 or so TCR beta chains classed them as cytomegalovirus-associated. For most TCR sequences rarity was the rule, although some public TCRs occurred in many donors.

The table came from immunoSEQ multiplex PCR; TCRdb's copy has only in-frame clones and leaves some out. The sample carries 200,000 to 250,000 clones, around 87% recorded once. The J segment lost 5 bases and the V segment lost 5 bases, leaving 4 bases of the junction unmatched. Germline loops: CDR1 MNHNY, CDR2 SVGAGI (reference sequence). This CDR3 contains 14 residues. Concerning this clone itself: Its antigen is as yet unknown.

V is TRBV6-6 and J is TRBJ2-2, with 8 bases fitting TRBD2. Source material: PBMCs. The TCR sequence derives from a woman aged 18-29 years in good health and CMV-seropositive. The CDR3 reads CASSGLAGTGELFF. DNA of the CDR3: TGTGCCAGCAGTGGACTAGCAGGGACCGGGGAGCTGTTTTTT.